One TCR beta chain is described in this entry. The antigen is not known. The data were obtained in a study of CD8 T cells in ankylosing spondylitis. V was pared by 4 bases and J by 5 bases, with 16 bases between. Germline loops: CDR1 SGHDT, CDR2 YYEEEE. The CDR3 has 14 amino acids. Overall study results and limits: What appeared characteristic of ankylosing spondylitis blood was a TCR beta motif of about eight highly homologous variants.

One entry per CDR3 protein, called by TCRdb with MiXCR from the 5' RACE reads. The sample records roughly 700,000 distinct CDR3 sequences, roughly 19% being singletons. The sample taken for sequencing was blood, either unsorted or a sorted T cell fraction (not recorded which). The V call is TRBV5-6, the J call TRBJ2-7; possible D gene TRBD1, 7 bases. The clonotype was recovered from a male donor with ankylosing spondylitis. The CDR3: CASSGQTGRNEQYF. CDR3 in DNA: TGTGCCAGCAGCGGCCAGACAGGGAGGAACGAGCAGTACTTC.